The 24 T cell receptor beta chains given below trace back to one sample, sequenced in a study of post-analysis software for immune sequencing data. Study observations and caveats: Patients used a few TRBV segments, including TRBV5-6, TRBV5-1 and TRBV20-1, more often than controls.

cDNA libraries of TCR beta carried unique molecular identifiers. MiXCR, run by TCRdb on the PCR reads, gives a single entry per CDR3 protein. The sample has 750,000 to 900,000 distinct CDR3 sequences, around 45% seen once. No antigens are known for them. Specimen: blood. Receptors originate from a girl between 10 and 17 years old with multiple sclerosis.

This clonotype came up once. Sequence at one end of the junction differs from germline and may be a read error. The CDR3 spells CASRLGPDKETQYF. The CDR3 DNA reads TGCGCCAGCAGGTTGGGGCCGGATAAAGAGACCCAGTACTTC. The chain combines TRBV5-1 with TRBJ2-5; possible D gene TRBD1, 5 bases. The CDR3 totals 14 residues. CDR1 and CDR2 from the germline V gene are SGHRS and YFSETQ. The variable domain in full, completed from reference TRBV5-1 and TRBJ2-5, reads KAGVTQTPRYLIKTRGQQVTLSCSPISGHRSVSWYQQTPGQGLQFLFEYFSETQRNKGNFPGRFSGRQFSNSRSEMNVSTLELGDSALYLCASRLGPDKETQYFGPGTRLLVL.

This chain uses TRBV7-2 with TRBJ2-3, with D perhaps being TRBD1 or TRBD2 (5 bases each). Germline loops: CDR1 SGHTA, CDR2 FQGNSA. CDR3 length: 15 residues. V was cut by 5 bases and J by 5 bases, with 17 bases left in between. CDR3 bases: TGTGCCAGCAGCCCCGGGACCACAGATAAAGATACGCAGTATTTT. Protein sequence: CASSPGTTDKDTQYF.

This rearrangement joins TRBV20-1 to TRBJ2-4; D possibly matches TRBD1 or TRBD2 (6 bases each). The closer fit of TRBJ2-7 to the DNA end suggests the J call may be wrong. The CDR3 consists of 11 residues. In germline, CDR1 is DFQATT, CDR2 SNEGSKA (reference sequence). CDR3 sequence (DNA): TGCAGTGCTGGGGGGCTACACGAGCAGTACTTC. Translating it yields CSAGGLHEQYF.

This clonotype has more than one count but fewer than ten. The chain links TRBV5-1 to TRBJ1-2; D gene uncertain. The germline V and J ends were trimmed by 0 bases and 4 bases, with 10 bases remaining between them. CDR1 is SGHRS, CDR2 YFSETQ, per germline. The CDR3 contains 14 residues. This CDR3 is CASSLAVGSYGYTF. The DNA of the CDR3 is TGCGCCAGCAGCTTGGCCGTCGGGTCCTATGGCTACACCTTC. Full variable domain (rest looked up from reference TRBV5-1 and TRBJ1-2): KAGVTQTPRYLIKTRGQQVTLSCSPISGHRSVSWYQQTPGQGLQFLFEYFSETQRNKGNFPGRFSGRQFSNSRSEMNVSTLELGDSALYLCASSLAVGSYGYTFGSGTRLTVV.

The sample holds one count of this clonotype. The CDR3 sequence: CASSPDGPTDTQYF. CDR3 nucleotide sequence: TGTGCCAGCAGCCCGGACGGACCCACAGATACGCAGTATTTT. This rearrangement joins TRBV7-2 to TRBJ2-3; D not certain. The ends were cut back, 5 bases at V and 2 bases at J, with 11 bases in the middle. In germline, CDR1 is SGHTA, CDR2 FQGNSA. The CDR3 spans 14 residues.

This clonotype appeared a few times. The rearrangement links TRBV6-2 or TRBV6-3 to TRBJ2-1, with D tentatively TRBD1 or TRBD2 (5 bases each). V dropped 2 bases and J dropped 8 bases, with 7 bases sitting between them. CDR3 size: 12 residues. The germline gives CDR1 MNHEY, CDR2 SVGEGT. The CDR3 loop reads CASSYRGDEQFF. Here the CDR3 DNA reads TGTGCCAGCAGTTACCGAGGGGATGAGCAGTTCTTC.

The rearrangement links TRBV10-3 to TRBJ2-1; 15 bases align to TRBD2. The CDR3 runs to 15 residues. CDR1 and CDR2 from the germline V gene are ENHRY and SYGVKD. The trim removed 10 bases at V and 6 bases at J, leaving 7 bases unmatched. The CDR3 DNA sequence: TGTGCCACCGCTCGGACTAGCGGGAGGGCCAATGAGCAGTTCTTC. Translated: CATARTSGRANEQFF.

The rearrangement joins TRBV24-1 to TRBJ2-3; 8 bases line up with TRBD1. Germline CDR1 and CDR2: KGHDR and SFDVKD. With 0 bases clipped from V and 0 bases from J, the junction kept 10 bases outside the gene matches. The length of the CDR3 is 19 residues. This CDR3 is CATSDLGSGQAISTDTQYF. The CDR3 bases are TGTGCCACCAGTGATTTGGGCTCGGGACAGGCAATCAGCACAGATACGCAGTATTTT.

The V call is TRBV20-1, the J call TRBJ2-3; D might be TRBD2 (7 bases). Trimming took off 6 bases at V and 2 bases at J, with 18 bases between the two ends. Germline CDR1 and CDR2: DFQATT and SNEGSKA (reference sequence). The CDR3 covers 15 residues. The CDR3 DNA follows: TGCAGTGCCCCGCTGGGGGGGGCCGTCACAGATACGCAGTATTTT. Amino acids: CSAPLGGAVTDTQYF.

This clonotype was observed a handful of times. V gene TRBV27 combines with J gene TRBJ2-7; D remains unclear. From germline, CDR1 is MNHEY and CDR2 SMNVEV (reference sequence). V was pared by 6 bases and J by 8 bases, with 5 bases between. This CDR3 is 9 amino acids long. The CDR3 coding sequence is TGTGCCAGCAGCTCGCAGCAGTACTTC. Translation: CASSSQQYF.

This clonotype was seen more than once but under ten times. The chain links TRBV20-1 to TRBJ1-2; D possibly corresponds to TRBD1 (5 bases). CDR1 is DFQATT, CDR2 SNEGSKA, per germline (reference sequence). The V and J ends lost 3 bases and 7 bases respectively, with 12 bases between them. This CDR3 region has 12 residues. The CDR3 spells CSARVGTLGYTF. For the CDR3, the DNA is TGCAGTGCTAGGGTTGGGACTCTTGGCTACACCTTC.

This clonotype was observed a handful of times. The chain uses TRBV12-3 or TRBV12-4 and TRBJ2-5; no clear D gene. The J call is in doubt because the DNA end fits TRBJ2-7 better. CDR3 length equals 12 residues. The CDR3 is CASSLASAEQYF. In DNA, the CDR3 is TGTGCCAGCAGTTTAGCGTCCGCCGAGCAGTACTTC.

This rearrangement joins TRBV7-3 to TRBJ2-3, with 7 bases lining up with TRBD1. CDR3 size: 12 residues. The germline V gene encodes CDR1 SGHTA and CDR2 FQGTGA. The J segment lost 9 bases and the V segment lost 5 bases, leaving 5 bases of the junction unmatched. CDR3 bases: TGTGCCAGCAGCCCGACAGGGCGCACGCAGTATTTT. Protein product: CASSPTGRTQYF.

This clonotype has only a few counts. The junction departs from the called germline gene at one end, perhaps through a read error. The V and J genes are TRBV20-1 and TRBJ2-3, with D possibly matching TRBD2 (6 bases). The CDR3 totals 15 residues. The germline gives CDR1 DFQATT, CDR2 SNEGSKA (reference sequence). CDR3 residues: CSARGVGSGTDTQYF. Here the CDR3 DNA reads TGCAGTGCGAGAGGGGTCGGGAGCGGCACAGATACGCAGTATTTT.

Only one count was recorded for this clonotype. The chain combines TRBV6-6 with TRBJ2-5; 8 bases line up with TRBD2. CDR3 length: 16 residues. Looked up from germline, CDR1 is MNHNY and CDR2 is SVGAGI (reference sequence). Germline trimming cut 6 bases from V and 5 bases from J; bases unmatched to any gene: 14. The CDR3 coding sequence is TGTGCCAGCAGACCCCCCGGACTAGCCAGACGGGAGACCCAGTACTTC. As protein: CASRPPGLARRETQYF.

The chain is built from TRBV6-1 and TRBJ1-1; perhaps TRBD1 as D (6 bases). This CDR3 has 15 amino acids. V lost 0 bases and J 5 bases, leaving 13 bases between the germline ends. Germline CDR1 reads MNHNS; CDR2 reads SASEGT. Here the CDR3 DNA reads TGTGCCAGCAGTGAAGCTAGGGGGGGGAGGACTGAAGCTTTCTTT. Translation gives CASSEARGGRTEAFF.

The rearrangement uses TRBV7-9 and TRBJ2-5, with D tentatively TRBD2 (5 bases). CDR3 length equals 15 residues. The ends were cut back, 5 bases at V and 4 bases at J, with 17 bases in the middle. CDR1 SEHNR and CDR2 FQNEAQ come from the germline V gene (reference sequence). CDR3 loop: CASSRGEAGGETQYF. Written as DNA, the CDR3 is TGTGCCAGCAGCCGCGGTGAAGCTGGAGGAGAGACCCAGTACTTC.

The genes are TRBV6-1 and TRBJ1-5, with 9 bases aligning to TRBD1. The CDR3 length is 20 residues. Germline V lookup: CDR1 MNHNS, CDR2 SASEGT. J was trimmed by 0 bases and V by 6 bases; bases with no gene match: 18. The CDR3 DNA is TGTGCCAGCAGACGAGTAACCGGGACAGGGACATTTTATAGCAATCAGCCCCAGCATTTT. This gives the protein CASRRVTGTGTFYSNQPQHF.

This clonotype came up many times. The CDR3 is CASSATYEQYF. The CDR3 bases are TGTGCCAGCAGCGCGACCTACGAGCAGTACTTC. The V gene is TRBV11-3, the J gene TRBJ2-7; the D is unclear. This CDR3 comprises 11 residues. Germline V gives CDR1 SGHNT, CDR2 YENEEA. Trimming removed 5 bases from V and 2 bases from J, with 4 bases in between.

This clonotype was observed a handful of times. The chain joins TRBV9 to TRBJ1-2; D unclear. V was shortened by 2 bases and J by 2 bases, with 7 bases between the two germline ends. The CDR3 is 13 amino acids. Germline-derived CDR1 and CDR2 are SGDLS and YYNGEE. The CDR3 coding sequence is TGTGCCAGCAGCGTTTGGGCGAACTATGGCTACACCTTC. Protein: CASSVWANYGYTF.

The rearrangement links TRBV30 to TRBJ2-2; D is unclear. This CDR3 has 14 residues. Germline loops: CDR1 GTSNPN, CDR2 SVGIG (reference sequence). Trimming removed 4 bases from V and 3 bases from J, with 12 bases in between. The CDR3 region has the DNA TGTGCCTGGACCTCGGGCCGGGACACCGGGGAGCTGTTTTTT. Its translation is CAWTSGRDTGELFF. Complete variable domain (other parts from reference TRBV30 and TRBJ2-2): SQTIHQWPATLVQPVGSPLSLECTVEGTSNPNLYWYRQAAGRGLQLLFYSVGIGQISSEVPQNLSASRPQDRQFILSSKKLLLSDSGFYLCAWTSGRDTGELFFGEGSRLTVL.

The chain has TRBV27 and TRBJ2-1; 12 bases match TRBD2. CDR1 and CDR2 from the germline V gene are MNHEY and SMNVEV (reference sequence). J lost 8 bases, V lost 4 bases, and 12 bases had no gene match. The length of the CDR3 is 17 residues. The DNA for the CDR3 is TGTGCCAGCAGTTCGCACACCCGACTAGCGGGAGTAGATGAGCAGTTCTTC. Encoded protein: CASSSHTRLAGVDEQFF.

V and J are TRBV5-1 and TRBJ2-4; D is perhaps TRBD2 (6 bases). The last part of the DNA fits TRBJ2-7 better; the J call may be wrong. The CDR3 totals 13 residues. From germline, CDR1 is SGHRS and CDR2 YFSETQ. The DNA of the CDR3 is TGCGCCAGCAGCTCCAAGATAGCGGCCGAGCAGTACTTC. Its protein product is CASSSKIAAEQYF.

The chain combines TRBV10-3 with TRBJ2-2; no clear D gene. The germline gives CDR1 ENHRY, CDR2 SYGVKD. Trimming removed 3 bases at V and 7 bases at J, with 9 bases between. The CDR3 is 13 amino acids. CDR3 DNA: TGTGCCATCAGTGAAACCGCAGACGGGGAGCTGTTTTTT. Translated: CAISETADGELFF.